These 26 T cell receptor beta chains came from one sample sequenced in a study of Ad26.COV2.S vaccination and SARS-CoV-2 variants. Repertoires were generated with immunoSEQ multiplex PCR, while TCRdb's copy carries only in-frame clones and drops some. Of about 680,000 clones listed, around 89% are singletons. Noted treatment: approximately 18 received Ad26.COV2.S at low or high dose, single or two shots; about five received placebo; per-sample allocation not given. Sample collection was performed on day 63 after the first vaccine or placebo injection. Here the sequenced sample was peripheral blood, taken in a trial of Ad26.COV2.S vaccine versus placebo. The receptor source for this set is a person aged 18-60 years who received the Ad26.COV2.S COVID-19 vaccine or a placebo.

The chain joins TRBV19 to TRBJ2-2; the match to TRBD1 covers 9 bases. V shed 4 bases, J shed 4 bases, and the junction held 10 bases outside the gene matches. Germline-derived CDR1 and CDR2 are LNHDA and SQIVND (reference sequence). The CDR3 is 17 residues long. CDR3 DNA: TGTGCCAGTAGTACAGGGACAGGGCGGCGAAGCACCGGGGAGCTGTTTTTT. It is translated as CASSTGTGRRSTGELFF.

The V call is TRBV2, the J call TRBJ2-1, with 11 positions matching TRBD2. The CDR3 sequence is 18 residues long. V shed 4 bases and J 8 bases; nucleotides not matched to a gene: 16. Germline loops: CDR1 SNHLY, CDR2 FYNNEI. The DNA for the CDR3 is TGTGCCAGCAGTGGGGGGACTAGCGGTCGCCCCTATGGGGATGAGCAGTTCTTC. It is translated as CASSGGTSGRPYGDEQFF.

This chain links TRBV7-2 with TRBJ2-1, with a weak D call TRBD2 (6 bases). With 1 base removed from V and 8 bases from J, the gap between germline ends came to 12 bases. The CDR3 extends over 14 amino acids. The germline V gene encodes CDR1 SGHTA and CDR2 FQGNSA. The CDR3 loop is CASSLVLAKDEQFF. Written as DNA, the CDR3 is TGTGCCAGCAGCTTAGTACTAGCTAAGGATGAGCAGTTCTTC.

The V gene is TRBV3-1 (or the pseudogene TRBV3-2), the J gene TRBJ2-7; 9 nucleotides align to TRBD1. The CDR3 consists of 13 residues. In germline, CDR1 is LGHDT, CDR2 YNNKEL (reference sequence). Trimming removed 2 bases from V and 5 bases from J; junction bases left unmatched: 1. The CDR3 bases are TGTGCCAGCAGCCAATGGGACAGGGACGAGCAGTACTTC. Protein: CASSQWDRDEQYF.

This sequence joins TRBV5-4 and TRBJ2-3; D ambiguous. This CDR3 comprises 14 residues. V lost 4 bases and J 0 bases, leaving 9 bases between the germline ends. Germline V gene lookup returns CDR1 SGHNT and CDR2 YYREEE (reference sequence). The DNA for the CDR3 is TGTGCCAGCAGCCCCTACGACAGCACAGATACGCAGTATTTT. The encoded protein is CASSPYDSTDTQYF. The whole variable domain, filled in from reference TRBV5-4 and TRBJ2-3, reads ETGVTQSPTHLIKTRGQQVTLRCSSQSGHNTVSWYQQALGQGPQFIFQYYREEENGRGNFPPRFSGLQFPNYSSELNVNALELDDSALYLCASSPYDSTDTQYFGPGTRLTVL.

J is TRBJ2-2 and V is TRBV10-3; D is possibly TRBD2 (6 bases). In germline, CDR1 is ENHRY, CDR2 SYGVKD. Trimming removed 7 bases from V and 4 bases from J, with 13 bases in between. The CDR3 sequence is 14 residues long. The CDR3 DNA reads as TGTGCCATCATCGGGACTCCTTTCACCGGGGAGCTGTTTTTT. Protein product: CAIIGTPFTGELFF.

The chain couples TRBV30 to TRBJ1-1; no firm D call. This CDR3 region has 14 residues. Germline V gene sequence: CDR1 GTSNPN, CDR2 SVGIG (reference sequence). V was shortened by 0 bases and J by 1 base, with 9 bases between the two germline ends. This CDR3 is CAWSVGEGNTEAFF. DNA for the CDR3: TGTGCCTGGAGTGTAGGCGAGGGGAACACTGAAGCTTTCTTT.

This clone showed up just once. The V gene is TRBV29-1, the J gene TRBJ1-4; D remains ambiguous. The CDR3 loop spans 13 amino acids. Trimming took 7 bases from V and 0 from J, leaving 9 bases between them. Germline V lookup: CDR1 SQVTM, CDR2 ANQGSEA. The CDR3 here is CSARSATNEKLFF. CDR3 bases: TGCAGCGCGAGATCCGCAACTAATGAAAAACTGTTTTTT.

This chain links TRBV12-3 or TRBV12-4 with TRBJ2-7; TRBD1 is a possible D gene (6 bases). The CDR3 runs 13 residues. With 3 bases removed from V and 1 base from J, the gap between germline ends came to 7 bases. For the CDR3, the DNA is TGTGCCAGCAGTTTCGGACAGTCCTACGAGCAGTACTTC. It yields the protein CASSFGQSYEQYF.

The gene calls are TRBV6-2 or TRBV6-3 and TRBJ1-6, with TRBD1 matching over 7 bases. Germline CDR1 is MNHEY and CDR2 is SVGEGT. The length of the CDR3 is 14 residues. V dropped 6 bases and J dropped 15; count of bases not matched to a gene: 14. The CDR3 region is CASSSGTAIRFLHF. In DNA form, the CDR3 reads TGTGCCAGCAGCTCCGGGACAGCCATTCGTTTCCTCCACTTT.

This chain joins TRBV5-4 and TRBJ2-2; D is unclear. Germline CDR1 and CDR2: SGHNT and YYREEE (reference sequence). This CDR3 has 14 amino acids. Trimming shortened V by 2 bases and J by 8 bases, and 13 bases separated the two germline ends. The CDR3 region has the DNA TGTGCCAGCAGCTTTTACCGTTCTACGGGGGAGCTGTTTTTT. This sequence encodes CASSFYRSTGELFF.

The V gene is TRBV9, the J gene TRBJ2-7, with 11 positions matching TRBD2. The trim removed 3 bases at V and 2 bases at J, leaving 7 bases unmatched. The CDR3 consists of 16 residues. Germline CDR1 is SGDLS and CDR2 is YYNGEE. CDR3 amino acids: CASSATSGTSAYEQYF. CDR3 bases: TGTGCCAGCAGCGCGACTAGCGGGACTAGTGCCTACGAGCAGTACTTC.

The CDR3 DNA sequence: TGTGCCACCAGTGATCGGACAGGGGCTGAAGCTTTCTTT. Its translation is CATSDRTGAEAFF. V is TRBV24-1 and J is TRBJ1-1; 9 positions match TRBD1. The germline gives CDR1 KGHDR, CDR2 SFDVKD. The CDR3 runs to 13 residues. V lost 3 bases to trimming and J lost 6 bases; unmatched junction nucleotides: 1.

CDR3 bases: TGTGCCAGCTCACAAGACGGCCAGGCCCATGAAAAACTGTTTTTT. Encoded protein: CASSQDGQAHEKLFF. The chain is built from TRBV18 and TRBJ1-4; D unresolved. Per the germline V gene, CDR1 is KGHSH and CDR2 is LQKENI. The CDR3 loop spans 15 amino acids. The ends were cut back, 4 bases at V and 6 bases at J, with 15 bases in the middle.

The genes are TRBV10-3 and TRBJ2-1; 11 bases line up with TRBD2. Germline V gene sequence: CDR1 ENHRY, CDR2 SYGVKD. The CDR3 contains 16 residues. The V and J ends lost 3 bases and 8 bases, in that order; junction bases with no gene match: 9. The DNA for the CDR3 is TGTGCCATCAGTGACCCAGGACTAGCGGGCTTCGATGAGCAGTTCTTC. Its protein product is CAISDPGLAGFDEQFF.

The table lists this clone with a count of one. Other DNA sequences in the same sample also yield this CDR3. V is TRBV7-9 and J is TRBJ1-5; no firm D call. This CDR3 is 13 amino acids long. CDR1 SEHNR and CDR2 FQNEAQ come from the germline V gene (reference sequence). Trimming took off 3 bases at V and 1 base at J, with 4 bases between the two ends. The CDR3, as DNA: TGTGCCAGCAGCTTCGGAAGCAATCAGCCCCAGCATTTT. Translating it yields CASSFGSNQPQHF. Full variable domain (missing parts from reference TRBV7-9 and TRBJ1-5): DTGVSQNPRHKITKRGQNVTFRCDPISEHNRLYWYRQTLGQGPEFLTYFQNEAQLEKSRLLSDRFSAERPKGSFSTLEIQRTEQGDSAMYLCASSFGSNQPQHFGDGTRLSIL.

The rearrangement joins TRBV6-4 to TRBJ1-1, with 8 nucleotides matching TRBD1. J lost 1 base, V lost 7 bases, and 11 bases had no gene match. Per the germline V gene, CDR1 is MRHNA and CDR2 is SNTAGT. This CDR3 has 16 amino acids. CDR3 sequence reads: CASIVLGTGTNTEAFF. CDR3 nucleotide sequence: TGTGCCAGCATTGTCCTGGGGACAGGAACGAACACTGAAGCTTTCTTT.

This clone was seen just once. V is TRBV11-3 and J is TRBJ2-5; 8 positions agree with TRBD1. This CDR3 has 14 amino acids. Germline lookup yields CDR1 SGHNT and CDR2 YENEEA. The J segment lost 5 bases and the V segment lost 0 bases, leaving 2 bases of the junction unmatched. CDR3 amino acids: CASSLDRGPETQYF. CDR3 nucleotide sequence: TGTGCCAGCAGCTTAGACAGGGGGCCGGAGACCCAGTACTTC.

This clone was seen just once. This chain joins TRBV5-1 and TRBJ2-2; D is unresolved. Germline CDR1 is SGHRS and CDR2 is YFSETQ. V dropped 4 bases and J dropped 8 bases, with 15 bases sitting between them. The CDR3 is 14 residues long. The DNA for the CDR3 is TGCGCCAGCAGCACCACGAGGACGCGGGGGGAGCTGTTTTTT. This translates into CASSTTRTRGELFF.

The gene calls are TRBV6-5 and TRBJ2-7; no clear D gene. The germline CDR1 and CDR2 sequences are MNHEY and SVGAGI. The germline V and J ends were trimmed by 6 bases and 9 bases, with 21 bases remaining between them. The CDR3 is 14 residues long. CDR3 DNA: TGTGCCAGCAGCCCCTATTCTCTACCGCGACGGCAGTACTTC. Amino acid sequence: CASSPYSLPRRQYF.

This chain connects TRBV18 to TRBJ1-2, with D tentatively TRBD1 (6 bases). Germline CDR1 and CDR2: KGHSH and LQKENI. V was cut by 3 bases and J by 8 bases, with 13 bases left in between. The CDR3 has 13 residues. The CDR3 reads CASSPPGGSGYTF. The CDR3 coding sequence is TGTGCCAGCTCACCCCCGGGGGGCAGCGGCTACACCTTC.

This chain joins TRBV6-5 and TRBJ2-7, with 9 bases fitting TRBD1. The CDR3 runs 14 residues. Germline-derived CDR1 and CDR2 are MNHEY and SVGAGI. V was clipped by 4 bases and J by 4 bases; unmatched bases: 5. The DNA for the CDR3 is TGTGCCAGCAGTTCGGGGACAGGGAGATACGAGCAGTACTTC. Translated, it gives CASSSGTGRYEQYF.

J is TRBJ1-1 and V is TRBV29-1; D might be TRBD1 (5 bases). Germline V gene data show CDR1 as SQVTM and CDR2 as ANQGSEA. This CDR3 spans 15 amino acids. The V end was cut by 4 bases, the J end by 0 bases, with 15 bases between. CDR3 region: CSVVVRGTVNTEAFF. In nucleotides, the CDR3 is TGCAGCGTTGTGGTGAGAGGGACTGTGAACACTGAAGCTTTCTTT.

The chain uses TRBV5-6 and TRBJ2-7; a possible D gene is TRBD1 (5 bases). Germline assignment: CDR1 SGHDT and CDR2 YYEEEE. V was trimmed by 4 bases and J by 11 bases, leaving 16 bases between them. The CDR3 loop spans 12 amino acids. The CDR3 bases are TGTGCCAGCAGCGGAATAGGGGATCTCAAGTACTTC. It translates to CASSGIGDLKYF.

The gene calls are TRBV10-1 and TRBJ2-3, with D perhaps assigned TRBD1 or TRBD2 (6 bases each). Trimming took 6 bases from V and 2 from J, leaving 12 bases between them. The CDR3 has 14 residues. Looked up from germline, CDR1 is WNHNN and CDR2 is SYGVQD (reference sequence). The CDR3 loop is CASRPGADTDTQYF. The CDR3 region has the DNA TGCGCCAGCAGGCCGGGGGCTGACACAGATACGCAGTATTTT.

V and J are TRBV5-1 and TRBJ2-3; D gene unclear. Germline CDR1 and CDR2: SGHRS and YFSETQ. The V end lost 1 base, the J end lost 2 bases, and 20 bases lay between the germline ends. The CDR3 is 18 amino acids. Here the CDR3 DNA reads TGCGCCAGCAGCTTGCCCGCGACCGGATGGGATCTCACAGATACGCAGTATTTT. It yields the protein CASSLPATGWDLTDTQYF.